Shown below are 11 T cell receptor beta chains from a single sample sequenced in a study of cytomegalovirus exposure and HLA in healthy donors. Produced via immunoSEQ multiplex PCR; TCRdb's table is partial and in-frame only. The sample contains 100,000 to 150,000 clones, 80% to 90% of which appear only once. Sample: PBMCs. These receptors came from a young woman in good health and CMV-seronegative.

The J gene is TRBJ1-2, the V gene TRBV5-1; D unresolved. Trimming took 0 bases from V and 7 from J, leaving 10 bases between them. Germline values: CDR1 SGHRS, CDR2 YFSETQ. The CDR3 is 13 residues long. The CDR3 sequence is CASSLDSLSGYTF. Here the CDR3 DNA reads TGCGCCAGCAGCTTGGATTCCTTGAGTGGCTACACCTTC.

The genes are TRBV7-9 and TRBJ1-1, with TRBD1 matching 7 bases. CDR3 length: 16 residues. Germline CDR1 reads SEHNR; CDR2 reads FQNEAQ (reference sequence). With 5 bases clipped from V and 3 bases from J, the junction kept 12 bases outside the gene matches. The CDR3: CASSTYGTAEDTEAFF. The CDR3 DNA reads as TGTGCCAGCAGCACCTACGGGACAGCAGAAGACACTGAAGCTTTCTTT.

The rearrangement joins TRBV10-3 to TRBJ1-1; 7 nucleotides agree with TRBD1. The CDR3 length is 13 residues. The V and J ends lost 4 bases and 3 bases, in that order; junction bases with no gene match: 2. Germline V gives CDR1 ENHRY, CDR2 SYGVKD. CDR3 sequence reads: CAISVQGDTEAFF. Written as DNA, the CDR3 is TGTGCCATCAGTGTCCAGGGGGACACTGAAGCTTTCTTT.

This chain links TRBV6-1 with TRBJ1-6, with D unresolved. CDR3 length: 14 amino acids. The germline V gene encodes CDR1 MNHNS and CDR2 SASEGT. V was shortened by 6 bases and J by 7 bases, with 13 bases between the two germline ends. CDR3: CASRETSGNSPLHF. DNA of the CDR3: TGTGCCAGCAGGGAAACATCGGGAAATTCACCCCTCCACTTT.

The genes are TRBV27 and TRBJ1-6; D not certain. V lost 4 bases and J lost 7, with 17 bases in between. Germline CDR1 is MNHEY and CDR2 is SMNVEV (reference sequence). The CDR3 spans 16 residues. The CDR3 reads CASSSYAAGRNSPLHF. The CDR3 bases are TGTGCCAGCAGTTCCTACGCGGCGGGTAGGAATTCACCCCTCCACTTT.

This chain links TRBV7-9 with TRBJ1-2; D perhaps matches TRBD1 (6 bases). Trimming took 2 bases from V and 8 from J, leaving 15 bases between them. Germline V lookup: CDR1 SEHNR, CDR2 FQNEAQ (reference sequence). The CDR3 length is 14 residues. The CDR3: CASSLSGGAGGYTF. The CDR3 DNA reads TGTGCCAGCAGCTTATCGGGGGGCGCCGGAGGCTACACCTTC.

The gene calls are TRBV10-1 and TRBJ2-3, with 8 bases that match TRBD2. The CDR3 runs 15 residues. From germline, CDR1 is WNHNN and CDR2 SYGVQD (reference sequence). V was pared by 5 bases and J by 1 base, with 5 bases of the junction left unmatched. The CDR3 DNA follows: TGCGCCAGCAGTACCGGGGGGGCCGGCACAGATACGCAGTATTTT. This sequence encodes CASSTGGAGTDTQYF.

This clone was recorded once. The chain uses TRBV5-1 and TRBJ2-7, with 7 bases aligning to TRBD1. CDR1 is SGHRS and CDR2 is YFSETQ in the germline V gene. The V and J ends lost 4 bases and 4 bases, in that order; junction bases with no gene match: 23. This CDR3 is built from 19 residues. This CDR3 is CASSIGTAGSREILYEQYF. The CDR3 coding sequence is TGCGCCAGCAGCATCGGGACAGCAGGATCTAGGGAAATTTTATACGAGCAGTACTTC. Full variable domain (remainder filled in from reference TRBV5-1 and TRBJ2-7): KAGVTQTPRYLIKTRGQQVTLSCSPISGHRSVSWYQQTPGQGLQFLFEYFSETQRNKGNFPGRFSGRQFSNSRSEMNVSTLELGDSALYLCASSIGTAGSREILYEQYFGPGTRLTVT.

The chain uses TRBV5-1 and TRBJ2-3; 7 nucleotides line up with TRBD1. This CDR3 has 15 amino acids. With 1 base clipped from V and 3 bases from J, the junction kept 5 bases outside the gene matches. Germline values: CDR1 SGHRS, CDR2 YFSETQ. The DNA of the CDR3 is TGCGCCAGCAGCTTGTTAGGGGGCATGACAGATACGCAGTATTTT. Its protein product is CASSLLGGMTDTQYF.

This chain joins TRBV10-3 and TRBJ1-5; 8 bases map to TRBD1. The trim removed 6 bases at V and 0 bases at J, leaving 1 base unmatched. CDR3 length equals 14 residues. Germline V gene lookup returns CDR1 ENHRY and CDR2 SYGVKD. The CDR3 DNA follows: TGTGCCATCAGGGGACAGGATAGCAATCAGCCCCAGCATTTT. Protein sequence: CAIRGQDSNQPQHF.

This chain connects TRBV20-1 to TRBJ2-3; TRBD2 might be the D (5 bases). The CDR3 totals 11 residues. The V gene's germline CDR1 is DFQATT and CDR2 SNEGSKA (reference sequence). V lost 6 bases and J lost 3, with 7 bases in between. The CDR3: CSAAETDTQYF. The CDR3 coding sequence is TGCAGTGCAGCGGAGACAGATACGCAGTATTTT.